The source of this T cell receptor beta chain is a study of T cells in women clearing cervical HPV infection. Here immunoSEQ multiplex PCR was the method, and the copy in TCRdb shows in-frame clones only, minus some. This sample's table has roughly 20,000 clones. The CDR3 is made up of 13 amino acids. Germline CDR1 and CDR2: SNHLY and FYNNEI. HPV was found by MY09/MY11 PCR and dot-blot genotyping. Comment on this clone: Its antigen is still unknown. Sequencing ends 3 residues short of the CDR3 end; the germline J gene provides the rest.

Study-wide results and limits: CIN3+ cases had significantly higher TCR repertoire richness than controls, but evenness did not differ. TRBV6-7 relative abundance averaged approximately 0.11% in cases and more than 0.15% in controls.

The chain links TRBV2 to TRBJ1-2; the D is unclear. The clonotype originates from a woman between 18 and 75 years old with a cervical HPV16 infection that either progressed to CIN3+ or cleared (not recorded which). Sequencing was performed on blood buffy coat. Incomplete CDR3 DNA: TGTGCCAGCAGCGCTGGAACTTTGCGGGGC. Amino acid sequence: CASSAGTLRG. The whole CDR3 is CASSAGTLRGYTF. Based on the CDR3 plus reference TRBV2 and TRBJ1-2, the full variable domain is EPEVTQTPSHQVTQMGQEVILRCVPISNHLYFYWYRQILGQKVEFLVSFYNNEISEKSEIFDDQFSVERPDGSNFTLKIRSTKLEDSAMYFCASSAGTLRGYTFGSGTRLTVV.